The 32 T cell receptor beta chains listed next were all sequenced from one sample in a study of a mutant IDH1 vaccine in newly diagnosed glioma. What these receptors recognize is not known. The protocol was immunoSEQ multiplex PCR, while the TCRdb copy is restricted to in-frame clones and leaves out a portion. The data contain more than 55,000 clones, about 81% of them singletons. Time point described: week 23, last vaccination. Doses consisted of 300 ug of mutant IDH1 20-mer peptide each, paired with topical imiquimod. Specimen: PBMCs, collected from a glioma patient whose treatment included an IDH1 peptide vaccine. Source of these receptors: a woman aged 40-49 years with glioma. Some clones in this sample may be carry-over from other donors' samples.

The chain combines TRBV2 with TRBJ1-5, with a tentative D call TRBD1 (6 bases). Trimming cost V 4 bases and J 0 bases, with 16 bases left between them. The CDR3 is made up of 17 amino acids. Germline assignment: CDR1 SNHLY and CDR2 FYNNEI. This CDR3 is CASSGNGQTYSNQPQHF. The CDR3 DNA reads TGTGCCAGCAGTGGAAATGGACAGACCTATAGCAATCAGCCCCAGCATTTT. The entire variable domain, with the rest obtained from reference TRBV2 and TRBJ1-5, is as follows: EPEVTQTPSHQVTQMGQEVILRCVPISNHLYFYWYRQILGQKVEFLVSFYNNEISEKSEIFDDQFSVERPDGSNFTLKIRSTKLEDSAMYFCASSGNGQTYSNQPQHFGDGTRLSIL.

This rearrangement joins TRBV7-2 to TRBJ1-6; D gene unclear. The CDR3 runs 13 residues. Germline assignment: CDR1 SGHTA and CDR2 FQGNSA. With 5 bases removed from V and 7 bases from J, the gap between germline ends came to 9 bases. This chain's CDR3 is CASSHRLNSPLHF. The CDR3 nucleotides read TGTGCCAGCAGCCACCGACTGAATTCACCCCTCCACTTT.

The J gene is TRBJ1-4, the V gene TRBV11-2; D possibly corresponds to TRBD1 (6 bases). This CDR3 is built from 14 residues. Trimming pared 6 bases from V and 3 bases from J, leaving 11 bases between. Looked up from germline, CDR1 is SGHAT and CDR2 is FQNNGV. Written as DNA, the CDR3 is TGTGCCAGCAGACTCGACAGGCCTAATGAAAAACTGTTTTTT. Residues: CASRLDRPNEKLFF.

The genes are TRBV15 and TRBJ1-5, with D uncertain. V lost 8 bases, J lost 4 bases, and 15 bases lay in between. The CDR3 totals 14 residues. Germline CDR1 is LNHNV and CDR2 is YYDKDF (reference sequence). The CDR3 region has the DNA TGTGCCACCCAGCATAGGCAGATTAATCAGCCCCAGCATTTT. It encodes CATQHRQINQPQHF.

The gene calls are TRBV7-9 and TRBJ1-2; a possible D gene is TRBD1 (5 bases). The CDR3 length is 14 residues. Germline lookup yields CDR1 SEHNR and CDR2 FQNEAQ (reference sequence). Trimming took 1 base from V and 4 from J, leaving 10 bases between them. In DNA, the CDR3 is TGTGCCAGCAGCTTAGAGGGGCCCTTCTATGGCTACACCTTC. It yields the protein CASSLEGPFYGYTF.

In its sample, this clone was seen once. The chain links TRBV5-1 to TRBJ1-2; D is uncertain. CDR3 size: 14 residues. In germline, CDR1 is SGHRS, CDR2 YFSETQ. Between the trimmed V and J ends, which lost 0 bases and 2 bases, there was a span of 8 bases. The CDR3: CASSLEGGNYGYTF. The CDR3 DNA reads as TGCGCCAGCAGCTTGGAAGGAGGGAACTATGGCTACACCTTC.

V and J are TRBV11-2 and TRBJ1-1; D ambiguous. The length of the CDR3 is 14 residues. Germline assignment: CDR1 SGHAT and CDR2 FQNNGV. Trimming left V 8 bases short and J 1 base short, with 14 bases between. The CDR3 DNA follows: TGTGCCAGCCTACCTCATAGCCAGAACACTGAAGCTTTCTTT. Protein sequence: CASLPHSQNTEAFF.

This chain uses TRBV27 with TRBJ1-5, with D perhaps matching TRBD1 (5 bases). This CDR3 region has 14 residues. V dropped 6 bases and J dropped 2 bases, with 11 bases sitting between them. The germline gives CDR1 MNHEY, CDR2 SMNVEV (reference sequence). CDR3 nucleotides: TGTGCCAGCAGGGACGGAGGGGGCAATCAGCCCCAGCATTTT. It translates to CASRDGGGNQPQHF.

The chain employs TRBV6-5 and TRBJ1-5; TRBD1 is a possible D gene (5 bases). From germline, CDR1 is MNHEY and CDR2 SVGAGI. CDR3 size: 15 residues. Trimming cost V 5 bases and J 4 bases, with 15 bases left between them. CDR3 sequence: CASSAQRGANQPQHF. CDR3 nucleotides: TGTGCCAGCAGTGCCCAGCGAGGGGCAAATCAGCCCCAGCATTTT.

The chain uses TRBV10-3 and TRBJ1-2; D remains ambiguous. Germline-derived CDR1 and CDR2 are ENHRY and SYGVKD. This CDR3 spans 13 amino acids. Trimming stripped 0 bases from V and 4 bases from J, with 6 bases between. This CDR3 is CAISESAGYGYTF. As DNA, the CDR3 is TGTGCCATCAGTGAGTCTGCCGGCTATGGCTACACCTTC.

The chain carries TRBV4-3 and TRBJ2-2; D might be TRBD2 (6 bases). Germline CDR1 LGHNA, CDR2 YSLEER. The CDR3 is made up of 16 amino acids. Deletions cut 0 bases from V and 4 bases from J, with 12 bases between. The DNA of the CDR3 is TGCGCCAGCAGCCAAGAAACACTAGCCATCACCGGGGAGCTGTTTTTT. Its translation is CASSQETLAITGELFF.

Only one count was recorded for this clone. J is TRBJ2-2 and V is TRBV5-5; 8 bases fit TRBD1. The V gene's germline CDR1 is SGHKS and CDR2 YYEKEE (reference sequence). This CDR3 is built from 16 residues. Unmatched junction bases numbered 6, after V lost 0 bases and J lost 5 bases. For the CDR3, the DNA is TGTGCCAGCAGCTTGGGCCTGACAGGGGTAACCGGGGAGCTGTTTTTT. This translates into CASSLGLTGVTGELFF.

The rearrangement uses TRBV10-1 and TRBJ1-1; D ambiguous. Germline V lookup: CDR1 WNHNN, CDR2 SYGVQD (reference sequence). V lost 4 bases and J 6 bases, leaving 9 bases between the germline ends. The CDR3 has 12 amino acids. The CDR3 here is CASSASGAEAFF. The CDR3 bases are TGCGCCAGCAGTGCGTCTGGGGCTGAAGCTTTCTTT.

The chain uses TRBV2 and TRBJ2-3, with 9 bases identical to TRBD2. CDR3 length: 17 amino acids. CDR1 SNHLY and CDR2 FYNNEI come from the germline V gene. Trimming cost V 0 bases and J 0 bases; bases outside gene matches: 4. CDR3 in DNA: TGTGCCAGCAGTGAAGCTAGCGGGGGACCGAGCACAGATACGCAGTATTTT. This sequence encodes CASSEASGGPSTDTQYF.

This clone was observed once. The chain employs TRBV15 and TRBJ2-7, with a tentative D call TRBD1 (5 bases). The V end was cut by 1 base, the J end by 2 bases, with 9 bases between. The CDR3 loop spans 14 amino acids. Germline CDR1 reads LNHNV; CDR2 reads YYDKDF (reference sequence). The CDR3 here is CATSRGTGTYEQYF. Here the CDR3 DNA reads TGTGCCACCAGCAGAGGTACAGGAACCTACGAGCAGTACTTC.

The chain employs TRBV13 and TRBJ2-7; D unclear. CDR1 and CDR2 (germline): PRHDT, FYEKMQ (reference sequence). This CDR3 is built from 11 residues. Trimming took 4 bases from V and 0 from J, leaving 1 base between them. CDR3 loop: CASSSSYEQYF. The CDR3 DNA reads as TGTGCCAGCAGCTCCTCCTACGAGCAGTACTTC.

Written as DNA, the CDR3 is TGTGCCAGCAGTGCTACAGGGCCGGCGGGGGGCTACACCTTC. Protein product: CASSATGPAGGYTF. V gene TRBV2 combines with J gene TRBJ1-2, with D perhaps TRBD1 (6 bases). This CDR3 comprises 14 residues. Trimming took off 4 bases at V and 8 bases at J, with 17 bases between the two ends. CDR1 and CDR2 (germline): SNHLY, FYNNEI.

This rearrangement joins TRBV2 to TRBJ2-2; D uncertain. The CDR3 spans 14 residues. Germline V gene data show CDR1 as SNHLY and CDR2 as FYNNEI. V dropped 2 bases and J dropped 5 bases, with 9 bases sitting between them. The CDR3 DNA reads TGTGCCAGCAGTGAATGGCAATCTACCGGGGAGCTGTTTTTT. Amino acid sequence: CASSEWQSTGELFF.

In nucleotides, the CDR3 is TGCGCCAGCAGTACAGACCCGGACCAAGAGACCCAGTACTTC. Translating it yields CASSTDPDQETQYF. The rearrangement joins TRBV5-1 to TRBJ2-5, with D unclear. Trimming cost V 5 bases and J 0 bases, with 11 bases left between them. The germline V gene encodes CDR1 SGHRS and CDR2 YFSETQ. The CDR3 loop spans 14 amino acids. Full variable domain (outside the CDR3, taken from reference TRBV5-1 and TRBJ2-5): KAGVTQTPRYLIKTRGQQVTLSCSPISGHRSVSWYQQTPGQGLQFLFEYFSETQRNKGNFPGRFSGRQFSNSRSEMNVSTLELGDSALYLCASSTDPDQETQYFGPGTRLLVL.

The chain combines TRBV12-5 with TRBJ2-5; D remains ambiguous. The J call may not be correct, given that the DNA end is closer to TRBJ2-7. Germline CDR1 and CDR2: LGHNT and FRNRAP. This CDR3 has 12 residues. CDR3 bases: TGTGCTAGTGGTTTAAAGACATACGAGCAGTACTTC. Amino acids: CASGLKTYEQYF.

This clone came up once. V and J are TRBV5-4 and TRBJ1-2; D perhaps matches TRBD1 (5 bases). Trimming took 5 bases from V and 4 from J, leaving 18 bases between them. The CDR3 spans 15 residues. Germline V gene lookup returns CDR1 SGHNT and CDR2 YYREEE (reference sequence). The CDR3 DNA reads TGTGCCAGCAGTATGGGACTTCCTGGGCTCTATGGCTACACCTTC. Amino acids: CASSMGLPGLYGYTF.

The chain recombines TRBV4-2 with TRBJ2-3, with D possibly TRBD2 on 7 matching bases. This CDR3 spans 17 amino acids. Germline CDR1 LGHNA, CDR2 YNFKEQ. V dropped 0 bases and J dropped 0 bases, with 13 bases sitting between them. CDR3 in amino acids: CASSQEMGGGSTDTQYF. The CDR3 DNA reads TGTGCCAGCAGCCAAGAGATGGGGGGGGGCAGCACAGATACGCAGTATTTT.

The chain is built from TRBV2 and TRBJ1-4, with D perhaps TRBD1 (5 bases). This CDR3 is built from 13 residues. Trimming took 6 bases from V and 4 from J, leaving 9 bases between them. In germline, CDR1 is SNHLY, CDR2 FYNNEI. CDR3 residues: CASRRQFNEKLFF. CDR3 nucleotide sequence: TGTGCCAGCAGACGACAGTTTAATGAAAAACTGTTTTTT.

The chain joins TRBV11-2 to TRBJ2-5; 12 nucleotides match TRBD2. CDR3 length: 17 amino acids. The trim removed 0 bases at V and 2 bases at J, leaving 4 bases unmatched. The germline CDR1 and CDR2 sequences are SGHAT and FQNNGV. DNA for the CDR3: TGTGCCAGCAGCTTAGACCTAGCGGGGGGGCTGCAAGAGACCCAGTACTTC. Translated: CASSLDLAGGLQETQYF.

The chain combines TRBV10-1 with TRBJ2-1; 7 nucleotides match TRBD2. Germline-derived CDR1 and CDR2 are WNHNN and SYGVQD (reference sequence). This CDR3 has 16 residues. Germline trimming cut 3 bases from V and 0 bases from J; bases unmatched to any gene: 5. This chain's CDR3 is CASSESGASSYNEQFF. In DNA, the CDR3 is TGCGCCAGCAGTGAAAGCGGGGCGAGCTCCTACAATGAGCAGTTCTTC.

J is TRBJ2-3 and V is TRBV11-3; TRBD2 matches at 8 bases. J was trimmed by 6 bases and V by 0 bases; bases with no gene match: 5. The CDR3 is 15 residues long. Germline CDR1 reads SGHNT; CDR2 reads YENEEA. In DNA form, the CDR3 reads TGTGCCAGCAGCTTAGACGGGGGGGCCTGGGATACGCAGTATTTT. This translates into CASSLDGGAWDTQYF. The full variable domain, with the rest looked up from reference TRBV11-3 and TRBJ2-3, is EAGVVQSPRYKIIEKKQPVAFWCNPISGHNTLYWYLQNLGQGPELLIRYENEEAVDDSQLPKDRFSAERLKGVDSTLKIQPAELGDSAVYLCASSLDGGAWDTQYFGPGTRLTVL.

The J gene is TRBJ2-7, the V gene TRBV2; D is ambiguous. V was clipped by 1 base and J by 4 bases, with 2 bases between them. Germline-derived CDR1 and CDR2 are SNHLY and FYNNEI. The CDR3 length is 11 residues. The CDR3 reads CASSEVYEQYF. The CDR3 DNA reads as TGTGCCAGCAGTGAAGTGTACGAGCAGTACTTC.

The J gene is TRBJ1-1, the V gene TRBV6-5; tentatively, D is TRBD1 (5 bases). Trimming took off 2 bases at V and 0 bases at J, with 7 bases between the two ends. Germline V lookup: CDR1 MNHEY, CDR2 SVGAGI. The CDR3 contains 14 residues. The CDR3 sequence: CASSYEGMNTEAFF. The CDR3 coding sequence is TGTGCCAGCAGTTACGAGGGGATGAACACTGAAGCTTTCTTT.

The chain employs TRBV30 and TRBJ2-7; a weak D match, TRBD1 (6 bases). This CDR3 is built from 12 residues. Germline lookup yields CDR1 GTSNPN and CDR2 SVGIG (reference sequence). Trimming left V 0 bases short and J 7 bases short, with 10 bases between. The CDR3 nucleotides are TGTGCCTGGAGTGTAATGGGGACAGAGCAGTACTTC. Amino acids: CAWSVMGTEQYF.

CDR3 sequence: CASSEQGGTEAFF. The DNA of the CDR3 is TGTGCCAGCAGTGAGCAGGGTGGCACTGAAGCTTTCTTT. The chain is built from TRBV6-4 and TRBJ1-1; tentatively, D is TRBD1 (5 bases). Germline lookup yields CDR1 MRHNA and CDR2 SNTAGT. The V end lost 3 bases, the J end lost 4 bases, and 9 bases lay between the germline ends. There are 13 residues in the CDR3.

The chain employs TRBV7-2 and TRBJ2-3; D perhaps matches TRBD2 (5 bases). V was cut by 1 base and J by 3 bases, with 11 bases left in between. CDR3 length equals 15 residues. Germline V gene data show CDR1 as SGHTA and CDR2 as FQGNSA. The CDR3 coding sequence is TGTGCCAGCAGCTTAGGCGTCATAGCGACAGATACGCAGTATTTT. This encodes CASSLGVIATDTQYF.

The chain recombines TRBV2 with TRBJ2-5; TRBD2 matches at 8 bases. The CDR3 is 15 residues long. The germline V gene has CDR1 SNHLY and CDR2 FYNNEI. The V and J ends lost 4 bases and 5 bases, in that order; junction bases with no gene match: 9. The chain's CDR3 is CASSAGGTPSETQYF. Here the CDR3 DNA reads TGTGCCAGCAGTGCGGGGGGGACCCCCAGTGAGACCCAGTACTTC. The full variable domain, completed using reference TRBV2 and TRBJ2-5, is EPEVTQTPSHQVTQMGQEVILRCVPISNHLYFYWYRQILGQKVEFLVSFYNNEISEKSEIFDDQFSVERPDGSNFTLKIRSTKLEDSAMYFCASSAGGTPSETQYFGPGTRLLVL.